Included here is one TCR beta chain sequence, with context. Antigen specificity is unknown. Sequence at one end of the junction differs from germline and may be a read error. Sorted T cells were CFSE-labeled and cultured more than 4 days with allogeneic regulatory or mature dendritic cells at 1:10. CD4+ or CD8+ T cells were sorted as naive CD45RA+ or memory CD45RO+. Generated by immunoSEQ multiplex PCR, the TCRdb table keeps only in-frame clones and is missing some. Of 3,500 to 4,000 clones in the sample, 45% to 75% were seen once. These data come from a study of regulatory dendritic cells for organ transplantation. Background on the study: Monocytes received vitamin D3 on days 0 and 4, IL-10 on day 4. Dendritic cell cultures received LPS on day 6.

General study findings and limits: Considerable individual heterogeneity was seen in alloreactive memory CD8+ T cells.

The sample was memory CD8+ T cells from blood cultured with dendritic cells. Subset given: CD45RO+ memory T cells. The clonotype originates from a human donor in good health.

The CDR3 protein is CAGSEGGPVRSYGYTF. CDR3 nucleotides: TGTGCCGGCAGTGAAGGGGGGCCAGTTCGGTCCTATGGCTACACCTTC. The chain joins TRBV2 to TRBJ1-2; maybe TRBD1 (6 bases). CDR3 length equals 16 residues. Germline lookup yields CDR1 SNHLY and CDR2 FYNNEI. The whole variable domain, filled in from reference TRBV2 and TRBJ1-2, reads EPEVTQTPSHQVTQMGQEVILRCVPISNHLYFYWYRQILGQKVEFLVSFYNNEISEKSEIFDDQFSVERPDGSNFTLKIRSTKLEDSAMYFCAGSEGGPVRSYGYTFGSGTRLTVV.